These T cell receptor beta chains were read from a single sample in a study of T-cell reconstitution after alpha-beta-depleted transplantation in children. Each CDR3 protein gets one entry after TCRdb re-called the PCR reads with MiXCR. Among some 600,000 distinct CDR3 sequences listed, approximately 12% were seen once. The source material was PBMCs, mostly from graft donor cells, sampled 360 days after TCRalphabeta/CD19-depleted stem cell transplant. These receptors were taken from a male patient younger than 18 who had a stem cell transplant for acute myeloid leukemia, so the T cells may come from the graft donor. CDR3s include the opening cysteine and the closing phenylalanine or tryptophan. Fields, in order: J gene, clone size, V gene, D gene, CDR3 protein, CDR3 DNA. A D gene is named only where the DNA matches it firmly. Where a row states a size, it is once, few, many or the class of an expanded clone; other rows omit it.

TRBJ2-1 - TRBV14 TRBD1 CASRRDSYEQFF TGTGCCAGCAGGAGGGACAGCTATGAGCAGTTCTTC
TRBJ2-5 few TRBV13 TRBD1 CASSPGQGASWRGETQYF TGTGCCAGCAGCCCAGGACAGGGGGCCTCGTGGCGGGGAGAGACCCAGTACTTC
TRBJ2-5 - TRBV7-9 - CASSPQGFWAEETQYF TGTGCCAGCAGCCCACAAGGTTTCTGGGCAGAGGAGACCCAGTACTTC
TRBJ2-7 many TRBV20-1 - CSARAGVVGYEQYF TGCAGTGCTAGAGCAGGGGTAGTGGGTTACGAGCAGTACTTC
TRBJ2-3 few TRBV7-8 - CASSLVAWGVSTDTQYF TGTGCCAGCAGCTTAGTGGCGTGGGGCGTCAGCACAGATACGCAGTATTTT
TRBJ2-7 few TRBV29-1 - CSGQGPHEQYF TGCAGCGGCCAGGGCCCCCACGAGCAGTACTTC
TRBJ2-7 - TRBV6-5 TRBD1 CASSYAVGGSREQYF TGTGCCAGCAGTTACGCCGTAGGGGGCTCCCGCGAGCAGTACTTC
TRBJ2-7 - TRBV15 - CATSRDREQYF TGTGCCACCAGCAGAGATCGCGAGCAGTACTTC
TRBJ2-5 - TRBV5-6 - CASSLRQGGLETQYF TGTGCCAGCAGCCTTAGACAGGGAGGTCTAGAGACCCAGTACTTC
TRBJ1-5 many TRBV12-3/TRBV12-4 TRBD1 CASRYGQGDYQPQHF TGTGCCAGCAGGTACGGACAGGGGGACTATCAGCCCCAGCATTTT
TRBJ2-2 many TRBV5-5 - CASSSSGLTGELFF TGTGCCAGCAGTTCCTCAGGGTTAACCGGGGAGCTGTTTTTT
TRBJ1-3 - TRBV20-1 - CSAINVAWDTIYF TGCAGTGCTATCAATGTTGCATGGGACACCATATATTTT
TRBJ2-5 - TRBV5-1 - CASSLTGQGAQYF TGCGCCAGCAGCTTGACAGGGCAAGGGGCCCAGTACTTC
TRBJ1-3 few TRBV20-1 - CSASYSGNTIYF TGCAGTGCTTCATACTCTGGAAACACCATATATTTT
TRBJ2-7 few TRBV7-2 - CASRFGGEQYF TGTGCCAGCAGGTTTGGGGGGGAGCAGTACTTC
TRBJ1-1 few TRBV10-3 TRBD1 CAISEPTGGGEAFF TGTGCCATCAGTGAGCCGACAGGGGGGGGTGAAGCTTTCTTT
TRBJ2-3 - TRBV11-3 - CASSPTRGTDTQYF TGTGCCAGCAGCCCAACGAGGGGTACCGATACGCAGTATTTT
TRBJ2-1 - TRBV20-1 - CSAYRSEFF TGCAGTGCTTATCGTTCGGAGTTCTTC
TRBJ2-1 - TRBV11-1 - CASSKREVAPARVLNEQFF TGTGCCAGCAGCAAACGGGAAGTTGCTCCAGCGAGGGTGTTGAATGAGCAGTTCTTC
TRBJ2-1 few TRBV4-2 TRBD2 CASSPGGTTINEQFF TGTGCCAGCAGCCCAGGAGGGACTACCATCAATGAGCAGTTCTTC
TRBJ1-5 many TRBV10-3 TRBD1 CAIRGQGWQPQHF TGTGCCATCAGAGGACAGGGGTGGCAGCCCCAGCATTTT
TRBJ1-1 few TRBV20-1 - CSARDATGAGAAFF TGCAGTGCTAGAGACGCAACTGGGGCTGGGGCAGCTTTCTTT
TRBJ2-3 - TRBV28 TRBD1 CASSRWKGQVTDTQYF TGTGCCAGCAGTCGCTGGAAGGGACAGGTTACAGATACGCAGTATTTT
TRBJ1-5 - TRBV6-1 TRBD1 CASSPTGQGQPQHF TGTGCCAGCAGTCCGACAGGGCAAGGACAGCCCCAGCATTTT
TRBJ2-7 few TRBV12-3/TRBV12-4 TRBD1 CASSLRQGASSYEQYF TGTGCCAGCAGTTTACGGCAGGGGGCCTCCTCCTACGAGCAGTACTTC
TRBJ2-2 many TRBV12-3/TRBV12-4 - CASSFGQASTGELFF TGTGCCAGCAGTTTCGGGCAGGCGAGCACCGGGGAGCTGTTTTTT
TRBJ2-7 many TRBV20-1 - CSASPVAGKVYEQYF TGCAGTGCTAGCCCTGTCGCCGGAAAGGTCTACGAGCAGTACTTC
TRBJ2-1 many TRBV9 - CASSVGRERDNEQFF TGTGCCAGCAGCGTAGGTCGGGAACGGGACAATGAGCAGTTCTTC
TRBJ2-1 - TRBV14 TRBD2 CASSQDTPWTSGGYNEQFF TGTGCCAGCAGCCAAGATACTCCTTGGACTAGCGGGGGCTACAATGAGCAGTTCTTC
TRBJ2-3 few TRBV12-3/TRBV12-4 TRBD2 CASSLDGLAGKGGTQYF TGTGCCAGCAGCCTAGACGGACTAGCGGGAAAGGGGGGTACGCAGTATTTT
TRBJ2-1 few TRBV4-3 TRBD2 CASSHDRLAGGGFVNEQFF TGCGCCAGCAGCCATGACCGTTTAGCGGGAGGCGGTTTCGTCAATGAGCAGTTCTTC
TRBJ2-7 few TRBV5-5 - CASSGRYEQYF TGTGCCAGCAGCGGGAGGTACGAGCAGTACTTC
TRBJ2-7 many TRBV7-7 TRBD2 CASSFASGSEYEQYF TGTGCTAGCAGCTTTGCTAGCGGGAGTGAATACGAGCAGTACTTC
TRBJ2-7 - TRBV29-1 TRBD1 CSGTGTGNEQYF TGCAGCGGCACTGGGACAGGGAACGAGCAGTACTTC
TRBJ2-7 - TRBV4-2 - CASSQGAWAATYEQYF TGTGCCAGCAGCCAAGGGGCGTGGGCAGCGACCTACGAGCAGTACTTC
TRBJ2-7 - TRBV20-1 TRBD1 CSAHMGDRPYEQYF TGCAGTGCCCATATGGGGGACAGGCCCTACGAGCAGTACTTC
TRBJ2-6 once TRBV5-1 - CASSQIRDTISGANVLTF TGCGCCAGCAGCCAAATCCGGGACACAATTTCTGGGGCCAACGTCCTGACTTTC
TRBJ1-1 - TRBV7-2 - CASSLDRVTEAFF TGTGCCAGCAGCTTAGACAGGGTCACTGAAGCTTTCTTT
TRBJ1-1 - TRBV6-1 - CATKTGVNTEAFF TGTGCCACCAAGACGGGGGTGAACACTGAAGCTTTCTTT
TRBJ2-7 many TRBV7-9 - CASSLEVKGEQYF TGTGCCAGCAGCTTAGAGGTCAAGGGCGAGCAGTACTTC
TRBJ2-2 many TRBV12-3/TRBV12-4 - CASSYPLPGAVTGELFF TGTGCCAGCAGTTACCCACTCCCCGGGGCTGTCACCGGGGAGCTGTTTTTT
TRBJ2-2 many TRBV28 - CASSTPGTPGTGELFF TGTGCCAGCAGTACCCCCGGGACTCCGGGGACCGGGGAGCTGTTTTTT
TRBJ2-7 - TRBV24-1 TRBD1 CATSDPGGYEQYF TGTGCCACCAGTGACCCAGGGGGCTACGAGCAGTACTTC
TRBJ2-1 many TRBV29-1 - CSGRGSYNEQFF TGCAGCGGCAGGGGCTCCTACAATGAGCAGTTCTTC
TRBJ2-1 few TRBV27 TRBD2 CASSLSSGSEGIYNEQFF TGTGCCAGCAGTTTATCTAGCGGGAGTGAAGGGATTTACAATGAGCAGTTCTTC
TRBJ2-7 - TRBV15 - CATSRDNGLLGSSYEQYF TGTGCCACCAGCAGAGATAACGGCCTACTTGGGAGTTCCTACGAGCAGTACTTC